This T cell receptor (beta chain) was obtained from a study of CD8+CD57+ T cells in acquired aplastic anemia. Study-wide background: Average DNA yield from sorted CD4+ and CD8+ cells was 3.2 ug. CD4+ cell libraries from healthy donors averaged about 10.8 million reads. General observations from the study: Controls did not differ significantly from patients in CD8+ Simpson's diversity. Overlap between patients and controls comprised roughly 30 CD8+ CDR3 sequences.

The template for TCR beta VDJ and CDR3 sequence profiling was genomic DNA. TCRdb re-derived calls from the reads in MiXCR, one entry per CDR3 protein. This sample has roughly 190,000 distinct CDR3 sequences; approximately 52% occur once, and the top ten carry around a sixth. On this clonotype: Its specificity is not known.

Sequenced input: sorted CD4+, CD8+, or CD8+CD57+ T cells (not recorded which) from PBMCs. The sequence was collected from a human donor in good health, serving as a control.

Here the CDR3 reads CASSADYTDTQYF. The CDR3 coding sequence is TGCGCCAGCAGTGCCGATTACACAGATACGCAGTATTTT. The chain links TRBV10-1 to TRBJ2-3; D uncertain. CDR3 length: 13 amino acids. Germline V gene data show CDR1 as WNHNN and CDR2 as SYGVQD (reference sequence). With 4 bases removed from V and 2 bases from J, the gap between germline ends came to 7 bases.